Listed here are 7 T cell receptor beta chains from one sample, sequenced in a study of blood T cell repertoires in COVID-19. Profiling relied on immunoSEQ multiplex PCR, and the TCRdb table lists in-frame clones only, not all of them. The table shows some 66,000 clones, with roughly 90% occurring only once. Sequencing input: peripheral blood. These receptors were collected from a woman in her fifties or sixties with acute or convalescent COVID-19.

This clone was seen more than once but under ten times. The CDR3 DNA reads as TGCGCCAGCAGCCTAGAGAGGGGGAATTGGAGCTATGGCTACACCTTC. As protein: CASSLERGNWSYGYTF. The rearrangement links TRBV4-3 to TRBJ1-2; a possible D gene is TRBD1 (6 bases). Germline V gene lookup returns CDR1 LGHNA and CDR2 YSLEER. Trimming cost V 4 bases and J 4 bases, with 19 bases left between them. This CDR3 is built from 16 residues.

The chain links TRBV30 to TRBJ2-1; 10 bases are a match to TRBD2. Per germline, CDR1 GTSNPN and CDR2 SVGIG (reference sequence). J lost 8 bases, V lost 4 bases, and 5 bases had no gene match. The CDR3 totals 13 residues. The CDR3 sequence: CAWTSGRRDEQFF. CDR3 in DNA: TGTGCCTGGACTAGCGGGAGACGAGATGAGCAGTTCTTC.

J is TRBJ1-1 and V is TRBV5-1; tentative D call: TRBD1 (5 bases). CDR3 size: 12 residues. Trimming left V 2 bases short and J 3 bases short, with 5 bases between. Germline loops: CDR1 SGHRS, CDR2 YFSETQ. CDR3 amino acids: CASSLGDTEAFF. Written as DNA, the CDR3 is TGCGCCAGCAGCTTAGGGGACACTGAAGCTTTCTTT.

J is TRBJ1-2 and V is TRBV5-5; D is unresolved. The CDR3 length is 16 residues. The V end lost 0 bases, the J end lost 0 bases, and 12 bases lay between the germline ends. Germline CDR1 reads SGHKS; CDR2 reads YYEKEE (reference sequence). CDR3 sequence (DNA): TGTGCCAGCAGCTTGGACCGGGGAACAGCTAACTATGGCTACACCTTC. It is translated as CASSLDRGTANYGYTF.

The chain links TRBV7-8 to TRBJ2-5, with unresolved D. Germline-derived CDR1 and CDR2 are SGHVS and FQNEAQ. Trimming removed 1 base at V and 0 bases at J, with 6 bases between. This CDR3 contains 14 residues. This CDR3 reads CASSLGRNQETQYF. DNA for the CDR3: TGTGCCAGCAGCTTAGGCAGGAACCAAGAGACCCAGTACTTC.

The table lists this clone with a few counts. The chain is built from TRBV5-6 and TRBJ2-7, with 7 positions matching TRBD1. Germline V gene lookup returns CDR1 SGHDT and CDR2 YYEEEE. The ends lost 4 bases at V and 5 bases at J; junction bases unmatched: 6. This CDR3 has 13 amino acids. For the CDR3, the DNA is TGTGCCAGCAGCCCGACAGGGACCCACGAGCAGTACGTC. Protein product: CASSPTGTHEQYV.

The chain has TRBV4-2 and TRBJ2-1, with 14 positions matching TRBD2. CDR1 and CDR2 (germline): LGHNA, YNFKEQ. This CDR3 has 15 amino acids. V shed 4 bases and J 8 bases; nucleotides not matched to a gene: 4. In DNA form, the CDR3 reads TGTGCCAGCAGCCTGGGGACTAGCGGGGGCTATGAGCAGTTCTTC. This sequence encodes CASSLGTSGGYEQFF.